This entry is about one T cell receptor beta chain. The data derive from a study of blood T cell repertoires in COVID-19. This CDR3 is 15 amino acids long. Germline V gene sequence: CDR1 SGHRS, CDR2 YFSETQ. Trimming cost V 4 bases and J 4 bases, with 14 bases left between them. TCRdb keeps only in-frame clones here, not all; method: immunoSEQ multiplex PCR. The sample gives fewer than 500,000 clones, 70% to 90% of which show up once; 1% to 1.5% is in the top ten. Each participant's cohort was designated according to participant-reported clinical history. Sequencing used PBMCs or T cells enriched from blood (not recorded which). The J gene is TRBJ1-4, the V gene TRBV5-1; D is unclear. This receptor was identified in a young man who had recovered from COVID-19. The CDR3 protein is CASSPGGLINEKLFF. CDR3 bases: TGCGCCAGCAGCCCCGGAGGACTTATTAATGAAAAACTGTTTTTT.